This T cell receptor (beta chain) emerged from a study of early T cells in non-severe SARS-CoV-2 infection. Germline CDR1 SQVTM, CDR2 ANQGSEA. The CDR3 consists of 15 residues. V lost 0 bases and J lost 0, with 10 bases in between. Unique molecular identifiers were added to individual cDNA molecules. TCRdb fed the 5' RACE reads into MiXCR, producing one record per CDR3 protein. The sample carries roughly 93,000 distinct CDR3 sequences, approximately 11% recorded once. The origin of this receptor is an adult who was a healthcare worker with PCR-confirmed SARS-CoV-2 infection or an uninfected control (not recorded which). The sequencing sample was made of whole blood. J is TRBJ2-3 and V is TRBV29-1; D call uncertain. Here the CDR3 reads CSVEDHVTSTDTQYF. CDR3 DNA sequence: TGCAGCGTTGAAGATCACGTCACTAGCACAGATACGCAGTATTTT.